This T cell receptor beta chain was captured in a study of T cell responses to AZD1222 COVID-19 vaccine. Overall study results and limits: None of the repertoires were sampled until the peak T cell response had passed.

Points on this clone: What it binds is unknown.

The table came from immunoSEQ multiplex PCR; TCRdb's copy has only in-frame clones and leaves some out. The sample shows about 180,000 clones, 70% to 90% of them seen only once. The sequence was obtained from an adult who received the AZD1222 COVID-19 vaccine. This sample comprised peripheral blood, obtained 28 days after the second AZD1222 dose.

The DNA of the CDR3 is TGTGCCAGCACCCAAGTAGTTGATGAAAAACTGTTTTTT. It codes for CASTQVVDEKLFF. The chain has TRBV6-5 and TRBJ1-4; no clear D gene. V gave up 7 bases and J gave up 6 bases, with 12 bases separating them. Germline V gene sequence: CDR1 MNHEY, CDR2 SVGAGI. The CDR3 is made up of 13 amino acids.